Listed below are T cell receptor beta chains from one sample, sequenced in a study of blood T cells in healthy people across ages. TCRdb used MiXCR to reprocess the 5' RACE reads, holding one entry per CDR3 protein. This sample has some 1.8 million distinct CDR3 sequences, with about two fifths found just once. Input material: blood. Receptors originate from a human donor in good health. The CDR3 runs from the conserved cysteine through the conserved F or W. Each record gives: clone size, V gene, J gene, D gene, CDR3 DNA, CDR3 protein. The D gene is left open where the match is weak. Rows give clone size only sometimes, using once, few, many, or a class for an expanded clone.

clone_size: few
v_call: TRBV28
j_call: TRBJ2-5
d_call: TRBD1
cdr3_nt: TGTGCCAGCAGAACCCCAGGGGGCCAAGAGACCCAGTACTTC
cdr3_aa: CASRTPGGQETQYF

clone_size: .
v_call: TRBV5-5
j_call: TRBJ2-7
d_call: .
cdr3_nt: TGTGCCAGCAGTTTAAACGCAGGGTCCTACGAGCAGTACTTC
cdr3_aa: CASSLNAGSYEQYF

clone_size: few
v_call: TRBV4-2
j_call: TRBJ1-2
d_call: .
cdr3_nt: TGTGCCAGCAGCCAAGTTTTGGGGGCGCGGTATGGCTACACCTTC
cdr3_aa: CASSQVLGARYGYTF

clone_size: .
v_call: TRBV20-1
j_call: TRBJ2-3
d_call: TRBD2
cdr3_nt: TGCAGTGCTAGCGTCCTAGCGGGGGGGCTGGATACGCAGTATTTT
cdr3_aa: CSASVLAGGLDTQYF

clone_size: .
v_call: TRBV5-5
j_call: TRBJ1-4
d_call: .
cdr3_nt: TGTGCCAGCAGCTCTTCAGTAACTAATGAAAAACTGTTTTTT
cdr3_aa: CASSSSVTNEKLFF

clone_size: few
v_call: TRBV5-6
j_call: TRBJ2-3
d_call: TRBD1
cdr3_nt: TGTGCCAGCAGCCTAAGCAGGGGGCCTAGCACAGATACGCAGTATTTT
cdr3_aa: CASSLSRGPSTDTQYF

clone_size: .
v_call: TRBV6-2/TRBV6-3
j_call: TRBJ1-2
d_call: .
cdr3_nt: TGTACCAGCGGACTCGAACAGAGCCCTTATGGCTACACCTTC
cdr3_aa: CTSGLEQSPYGYTF

clone_size: .
v_call: TRBV5-4
j_call: TRBJ2-2
d_call: .
cdr3_nt: TGTACCAGCAGCATCGGGGGGCGGGGCGGGGAGCTGTTTTTT
cdr3_aa: CTSSIGGRGGELFF

clone_size: .
v_call: TRBV29-1
j_call: TRBJ2-7
d_call: .
cdr3_nt: TGCAGCGTTGAAGAGGGGGCCTACGAGCAGTACTTC
cdr3_aa: CSVEEGAYEQYF

clone_size: .
v_call: TRBV7-9
j_call: TRBJ2-5
d_call: TRBD1
cdr3_nt: TGTGCCAGCAGCTGGGACAGCGCGTACCAAGAGACCCAGTACTTC
cdr3_aa: CASSWDSAYQETQYF

clone_size: few
v_call: TRBV9
j_call: TRBJ2-5
d_call: .
cdr3_nt: TGTGCCAGCAGCGTTTCCCCGGGACCCCAAGAGACCCAGTACTTC
cdr3_aa: CASSVSPGPQETQYF

clone_size: .
v_call: TRBV6-2/TRBV6-3
j_call: TRBJ1-1
d_call: .
cdr3_nt: TGTGCCAGCAGCGAGGGCAGGTGGGGCACTGAAGCTTTCTTT
cdr3_aa: CASSEGRWGTEAFF

clone_size: .
v_call: TRBV10-3
j_call: TRBJ1-2
d_call: .
cdr3_nt: TGTGCCATCACTGTGACGGATAACTATGGCTACACCTTC
cdr3_aa: CAITVTDNYGYTF

clone_size: .
v_call: TRBV7-2
j_call: TRBJ1-1
d_call: .
cdr3_nt: TGTGCCAGCAGCCGGGCAGGCCTCACTGAAGCTTTCTTT
cdr3_aa: CASSRAGLTEAFF

clone_size: .
v_call: TRBV4-2
j_call: TRBJ1-5
d_call: .
cdr3_nt: TGTGCCAGCAACCAAGTCCCCGGGGCCCAGCCCCAGCATTTT
cdr3_aa: CASNQVPGAQPQHF

clone_size: .
v_call: TRBV29-1
j_call: TRBJ2-5
d_call: .
cdr3_nt: TGCAGCGTTGAAGGGTGTGACAGTCAAGAGACCCAGTACTTC
cdr3_aa: CSVEGCDSQETQYF

clone_size: .
v_call: TRBV5-1
j_call: TRBJ2-7
d_call: TRBD2
cdr3_nt: TGCGCCAGCAGCCCCGGGGTAGCGGGCCTAATGACGGGAAGCTACGAGCAGTACTTC
cdr3_aa: CASSPGVAGLMTGSYEQYF

clone_size: few
v_call: TRBV6-1
j_call: TRBJ2-7
d_call: .
cdr3_nt: TGTGCCAGCAGTGAAGCCCACCTGGACGAGCAGTACTTC
cdr3_aa: CASSEAHLDEQYF

clone_size: .
v_call: TRBV29-1
j_call: TRBJ2-6
d_call: .
cdr3_nt: TGCAGCGCCCTAGGACAGCCCTCTGGGGCCAACGTCCTGACTTTC
cdr3_aa: CSALGQPSGANVLTF

clone_size: few
v_call: TRBV7-2
j_call: TRBJ2-4
d_call: .
cdr3_nt: TGTGCCAGCAGCTTAGGTCATTCTGGTATAGCCAAAAACATTCAGTACTTC
cdr3_aa: CASSLGHSGIAKNIQYF

clone_size: .
v_call: TRBV12-5
j_call: TRBJ2-3
d_call: .
cdr3_nt: TGTGCTAGTGGTACTCTCACAGATACGCAGTATTTT
cdr3_aa: CASGTLTDTQYF

clone_size: .
v_call: TRBV29-1
j_call: TRBJ1-1
d_call: .
cdr3_nt: TGCAGCGTCGGAAGTACAGGGTTCACTGAAGCTTTCTTT
cdr3_aa: CSVGSTGFTEAFF

clone_size: few
v_call: TRBV7-3
j_call: TRBJ1-6
d_call: .
cdr3_nt: TGTGCCAGCAGCTTAGCTCCAGACAATTCACCCCTCCACTTT
cdr3_aa: CASSLAPDNSPLHF

clone_size: .
v_call: TRBV5-1
j_call: TRBJ1-6
d_call: .
cdr3_nt: TGCGCCAGCATGGGCAGGGAGGATTCACCCCTCCACTTT
cdr3_aa: CASMGREDSPLHF

clone_size: few
v_call: TRBV28
j_call: TRBJ1-2
d_call: TRBD1
cdr3_nt: TGTGCCAGCAGTACCGCGACAGGGAATCGGTTCTATGGCTACACCTTC
cdr3_aa: CASSTATGNRFYGYTF

clone_size: .
v_call: TRBV5-8
j_call: TRBJ2-5
d_call: .
cdr3_nt: TGTGCCAGCAGCCAACCGGGAAAAAGAGGAGAGACCCAGTACTTC
cdr3_aa: CASSQPGKRGETQYF